Included here is one TCR beta chain sequence, with context. Its antigen is currently unknown. The V end lost 0 bases, the J end lost 7 bases, and 7 bases lay between the germline ends. CDR3 length equals 12 residues. Germline CDR1 SEHNR, CDR2 FQNEAQ (reference sequence). The data belong to a study of Ad26.COV2.S vaccination and SARS-CoV-2 variants. Study-wide points: People who got the vaccine had more spike-specific TCR breadth than people who got placebo.

Treatment specified: around 19 received Ad26.COV2.S at low or high dose, single or two shots; 5 received placebo; per-sample allocation not given. Repertoires come from day 63 after the first vaccine or placebo injection. Measured with immunoSEQ multiplex PCR; TCRdb has only the in-frame clones, and not every one. This repertoire shows hundreds of thousands of clones, 65% to 90% found once; its top ten account for around a tenth. The chain carries TRBV7-9 and TRBJ2-7, with D uncertain. Material: peripheral blood, obtained in a trial of Ad26.COV2.S vaccine versus placebo. This receptor was identified in a person aged 18-60 years who received the Ad26.COV2.S COVID-19 vaccine or a placebo. Written as DNA, the CDR3 is TGTGCCAGCAGCTTAGCCTCCAGGGAGCAGTACTTC. It yields the protein CASSLASREQYF.